Following are 25 T cell receptor beta chains from one sample sequenced in a study of cytomegalovirus exposure and HLA in healthy donors. PCR primers comprised 60 Vbeta and 13 Jbeta primers. Sequenced by immunoSEQ multiplex PCR; TCRdb stores in-frame clones only, minus some. This sample has around 160,000 clones, with about three quarters found just once. Sequencing input: PBMCs. All receptors derive from a man aged 35 to 55 in good health and CMV-seropositive.

This clone appeared once. The chain employs TRBV10-3 and TRBJ2-2; the D gene is possibly TRBD1 (5 bases). The CDR3 length is 15 residues. The V gene's germline CDR1 is ENHRY and CDR2 SYGVKD. Between the trimmed V and J ends, which lost 4 bases and 7 bases, there was a span of 16 bases. In nucleotides, the CDR3 is TGTGCCATCAGTGCGGAACAGTCAACAGGCGGGGAGCTGTTTTTT. It encodes CAISAEQSTGGELFF.

In its sample, this clone was seen once. The chain carries TRBV4-1 and TRBJ2-4; 8 bases map to TRBD2. V was pared by 0 bases and J by 2 bases, with 6 bases of the junction left unmatched. This CDR3 comprises 17 residues. Germline V gene lookup returns CDR1 MGHRA and CDR2 YSYEKL. For the CDR3, the DNA is TGCGCCAGCAGCCAAGATGGGGCGGGAGGAACCAAAAACATTCAGTACTTC. Residues: CASSQDGAGGTKNIQYF.

J is TRBJ1-1 and V is TRBV14, with TRBD1 identical over 7 bases. Losses at the gene ends were 5 bases for V and 3 bases for J; bases not matched to a gene: 9. The CDR3 runs 15 residues. CDR1 is SGHDN and CDR2 is FVKESK in the germline V gene. Here the CDR3 reads CASSTRQGRDTEAFF. The CDR3 coding sequence is TGTGCCAGCAGCACCCGACAGGGTAGGGACACTGAAGCTTTCTTT.

V usage is TRBV7-9 and J usage is TRBJ1-4, with 9 bases lining up with TRBD1. Germline assignment: CDR1 SEHNR and CDR2 FQNEAQ (reference sequence). This CDR3 region has 15 residues. V lost 5 bases to trimming and J lost 7 bases; unmatched junction nucleotides: 8. CDR3 in amino acids: CASSPTGTGSEKLFF. CDR3 bases: TGTGCCAGCAGCCCTACCGGGACAGGGAGTGAAAAACTGTTTTTT.

This clone showed up just a few times. The gene calls are TRBV5-1 and TRBJ1-2; D ambiguous. Germline V CDR1 and CDR2: SGHRS, YFSETQ. The CDR3 covers 17 residues. V was cut by 0 bases and J by 3 bases, with 18 bases left in between. Written as DNA, the CDR3 is TGCGCCAGCAGCTTGGGGACTGAGCAGGACGTGGACTATGGCTACACCTTC. This translates into CASSLGTEQDVDYGYTF.

This rearrangement joins TRBV19 to TRBJ2-1; 9 positions match TRBD2. Germline V gives CDR1 LNHDA, CDR2 SQIVND (reference sequence). This CDR3 contains 16 residues. With V trimmed by 4 bases and J by 2 bases, 6 bases remained unmatched. Here the CDR3 DNA reads TGTGCCAGTAGTAGATTAGCGGGAGCCGCCTACAATGAGCAGTTCTTC. The encoded protein is CASSRLAGAAYNEQFF.

J is TRBJ2-7 and V is TRBV2, with a weak D call TRBD1 (5 bases). CDR1 is SNHLY and CDR2 is FYNNEI in the germline V gene. V was clipped by 8 bases and J by 2 bases, with 10 bases between them. This CDR3 is 12 amino acids long. This chain's CDR3 is CASRQGPYEQYF. For the CDR3, the DNA is TGTGCCAGCCGGCAGGGCCCCTACGAGCAGTACTTC.

The chain combines TRBV4-3 with TRBJ1-2; D call uncertain. Germline CDR1 reads LGHNA; CDR2 reads YSLEER. This CDR3 contains 13 residues. Deletions cut 1 base from V and 2 bases from J, with 5 bases between. The CDR3 DNA reads TGCGCCAGCAGCCAAGTCAGGAACTATGGCTACACCTTC. This codes for CASSQVRNYGYTF.

This clone showed up just once. The rearrangement joins TRBV28 to TRBJ2-3; 8 positions agree with TRBD2. Trimming removed 7 bases from V and 6 bases from J; junction bases left unmatched: 9. CDR1 is MDHEN, CDR2 SYDVKM, per germline. The CDR3 sequence is 14 residues long. In DNA, the CDR3 is TGTGCCAGCACCCAGCGGGAGATTTGGGATACGCAGTATTTT. Its protein is CASTQREIWDTQYF. Based on the CDR3 plus reference TRBV28 and TRBJ2-3, the full variable domain is DVKVTQSSRYLVKRTGEKVFLECVQDMDHENMFWYRQDPGLGLRLIYFSYDVKMKEKGDIPEGYSVSREKKERFSLILESASTNQTSMYLCASTQREIWDTQYFGPGTRLTVL.

The rearrangement links TRBV19 to TRBJ2-7; weak D call: TRBD1 (5 bases). The CDR3 consists of 14 residues. Between the trimmed V and J ends, which lost 7 bases and 2 bases, there was a span of 15 bases. CDR1 is LNHDA, CDR2 SQIVND, per germline (reference sequence). CDR3 bases: TGTGCCAGTACCGCAGGGAATCCTCCCTACGAGCAGTACTTC. This translates into CASTAGNPPYEQYF.

This chain connects TRBV30 to TRBJ2-2; D is ambiguous. V was cut by 3 bases and J by 1 base, with 12 bases left in between. Germline values: CDR1 GTSNPN, CDR2 SVGIG (reference sequence). The CDR3 covers 15 residues. The CDR3 DNA sequence: TGTGCCTGGAGCCTACGTAGACAGAACACCGGGGAGCTGTTTTTT. Encoded protein: CAWSLRRQNTGELFF.

This chain connects TRBV19 to TRBJ2-3; 7 bases align to TRBD2. Germline CDR1 and CDR2: LNHDA and SQIVND (reference sequence). The ends lost 2 bases at V and 0 bases at J; junction bases unmatched: 2. CDR3 length: 15 residues. This chain's CDR3 is CASSISGASTDTQYF. DNA for the CDR3: TGTGCCAGTAGTATAAGCGGGGCGAGCACAGATACGCAGTATTTT. The whole variable domain, filled in from reference TRBV19 and TRBJ2-3, reads DGGITQSPKYLFRKEGQNVTLSCEQNLNHDAMYWYRQDPGQGLRLIYYSQIVNDFQKGDIAEGYSVSREKKESFPLTVTSAQKNPTAFYLCASSISGASTDTQYFGPGTRLTVL.

This chain joins TRBV7-2 and TRBJ2-3; TRBD2 might be the D (6 bases). Trimming pared 0 bases from V and 6 bases from J, leaving 19 bases between. The CDR3 covers 17 residues. Germline CDR1 SGHTA, CDR2 FQGNSA. CDR3 DNA: TGTGCCAGCAGCTTAGCGGCTGGGGGGAGGTCTCAGGATACGCAGTATTTT. This gives the protein CASSLAAGGRSQDTQYF.

The chain combines TRBV7-8 with TRBJ2-7; TRBD1 agrees at 7 bases. Germline CDR1 SGHVS, CDR2 FQNEAQ. The CDR3 totals 16 residues. Trimming took 3 bases from V and 6 from J; bases not matched to a gene: 14. CDR3 residues: CASSLGQFSSYREQYF. In nucleotides, the CDR3 is TGTGCCAGCAGCTTGGGACAGTTCTCTTCTTATCGCGAGCAGTACTTC.

The chain carries TRBV29-1 and TRBJ2-1; D uncertain. The CDR3 consists of 13 residues. Trimming removed 5 bases from V and 0 bases from J, with 8 bases in between. CDR1 SQVTM and CDR2 ANQGSEA come from the germline V gene. In nucleotides, the CDR3 is TGCAGCGTTCCCCTAAGCTCCTACAATGAGCAGTTCTTC. Encoded protein: CSVPLSSYNEQFF.

About this clone: At one end, the junction sequence differs from germline, possibly due to a read error. This sample includes further DNA sequences coding for the same CDR3. The chain joins TRBV30 to TRBJ1-6, with a possible D match to TRBD1 (6 bases). Germline-derived CDR1 and CDR2 are GTSNPN and SVGIG (reference sequence). The CDR3 length is 18 residues. The CDR3 DNA reads TGTGCCTGGAGAGCAACTGGGACACCCGAACCTTATAATTCCCCCCTCCACTTT. Its protein product is CAWRATGTPEPYNSPLHF. Filled out from reference TRBV30 and TRBJ1-6, the complete variable domain reads SQTIHQWPATLVQPVGSPLSLECTVEGTSNPNLYWYRQAAGRGLQLLFYSVGIGQISSEVPQNLSASRPQDRQFILSSKKLLLSDSGFYLCAWRATGTPEPYNSPLHFGNGTRLTVT.

This rearrangement joins TRBV5-4 to TRBJ2-7; 12 nucleotides match TRBD2. Looked up from germline, CDR1 is SGHNT and CDR2 is YYREEE (reference sequence). V trimming: 1 base; J trimming: 5 bases; junction bases outside the gene matches: 4. There are 15 residues in the CDR3. In nucleotides, the CDR3 is TGTGCCAGCAGCTTGCGTCTAGCGGGAGGGGACGAGCAGTACTTC. Translated: CASSLRLAGGDEQYF.

The chain links TRBV30 to TRBJ1-5; D is uncertain. Germline V lookup: CDR1 GTSNPN, CDR2 SVGIG (reference sequence). Trimming removed 3 bases at V and 0 bases at J, with 15 bases between. The CDR3 loop spans 16 amino acids. The CDR3 loop is CAWSAAGVDSNQPQHF. The CDR3 DNA is TGTGCCTGGAGCGCAGCGGGCGTTGATAGCAATCAGCCCCAGCATTTT.

The sample holds a few counts of this clone. This chain joins TRBV6-5 and TRBJ1-5; a possible D gene is TRBD1 (6 bases). CDR1 and CDR2 (germline): MNHEY, SVGAGI. V lost 5 bases and J lost 3, with 11 bases in between. This CDR3 has 14 residues. CDR3 region: CASSDYRVNQPQHF. CDR3 nucleotides: TGTGCCAGCAGTGACTACAGGGTCAATCAGCCCCAGCATTTT.

This clone was recorded only once. The germline gene is not matched at one end of the junction; a read error may be the cause. V is TRBV7-9 and J is TRBJ2-1; D not resolved. The CDR3 runs 14 residues. Germline assignment: CDR1 SEHNR and CDR2 FQNEAQ (reference sequence). The CDR3 region has the DNA TGTTCCAGCAGCTTCAGCTCGGCTGAGGATGAGCAGTTCTTC. Amino acid sequence: CSSSFSSAEDEQFF. The entire variable domain, with the rest obtained from reference TRBV7-9 and TRBJ2-1, is as follows: DTGVSQNPRHKITKRGQNVTFRCDPISEHNRLYWYRQTLGQGPEFLTYFQNEAQLEKSRLLSDRFSAERPKGSFSTLEIQRTEQGDSAMYLCSSSFSSAEDEQFFGPGTRLTVL.

This clone has a handful of counts. The chain has TRBV4-2 and TRBJ2-5; D might be TRBD2 (6 bases). The CDR3 has 14 amino acids. The germline CDR1 and CDR2 sequences are LGHNA and YNFKEQ. Trimming took 5 bases from V and 3 from J, leaving 13 bases between them. The DNA of the CDR3 is TGTGCCAGCAGCGCCCGACGCGGGGAAGAGACCCAGTACTTC. Amino acids: CASSARRGEETQYF.

The rearrangement links TRBV27 to TRBJ1-6; TRBD1 agrees at 8 bases. Germline V lookup: CDR1 MNHEY, CDR2 SMNVEV (reference sequence). Trimming took 5 bases from V and 7 from J; bases not matched to a gene: 7. The CDR3 has 15 residues. In DNA, the CDR3 is TGTGCCAGCAGTCTCTCCGGGGACAGGAATTCACCCCTCCACTTT. Amino acid sequence: CASSLSGDRNSPLHF.

The V call is TRBV11-2, the J call TRBJ1-2; 9 nucleotides line up with TRBD1. Germline-derived CDR1 and CDR2 are SGHAT and FQNNGV. The junction had 20 bases not matched to a gene; V was cut back by 5 bases and J by 4 bases. The CDR3 is made up of 19 amino acids. CDR3 nucleotide sequence: TGTGCCAGCAGCCTCCTACAGGGGGCCAATGCCCCCCTGGGCTATGGCTACACCTTC. Translated: CASSLLQGANAPLGYGYTF.

The chain uses TRBV7-3 and TRBJ2-7; 10 bases match TRBD2. V shed 5 bases and J 7 bases; nucleotides not matched to a gene: 5. CDR1 is SGHTA, CDR2 FQGTGA, per germline. CDR3 size: 13 residues. The CDR3 nucleotides read TGTGCCAGCAGCACCCGGACTAGCGGTGAGCAGTACTTC. Amino acid sequence: CASSTRTSGEQYF.

This chain links TRBV27 with TRBJ2-7, with 7 nucleotides matching TRBD1. This CDR3 contains 14 residues. V lost 6 bases, J lost 4 bases, and 9 bases stayed unmatched. Germline V lookup: CDR1 MNHEY, CDR2 SMNVEV (reference sequence). The chain's CDR3 is CASSLTGVGYEQYF. CDR3 DNA sequence: TGTGCCAGCAGCCTAACAGGGGTTGGGTACGAGCAGTACTTC.